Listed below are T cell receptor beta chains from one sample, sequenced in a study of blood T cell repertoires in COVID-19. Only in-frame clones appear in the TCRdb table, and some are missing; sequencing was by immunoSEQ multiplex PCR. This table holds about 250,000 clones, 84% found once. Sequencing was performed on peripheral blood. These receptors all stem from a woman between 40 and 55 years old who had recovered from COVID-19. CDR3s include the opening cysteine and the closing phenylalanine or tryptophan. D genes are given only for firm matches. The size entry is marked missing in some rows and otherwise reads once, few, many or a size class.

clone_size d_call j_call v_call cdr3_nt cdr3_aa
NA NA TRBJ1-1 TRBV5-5 TGTGCCACCGCTCCCGTTGTACAGTTGCCTATGGAAGCTTTCTTT CATAPVVQLPMEAFF
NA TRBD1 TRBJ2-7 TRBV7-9 TGTGCCAGCAGCTTATCACAGGGGTCTGTCGAGCAGTACTTC CASSLSQGSVEQYF
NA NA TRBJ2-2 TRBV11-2 TGTGCCAGCAGAATCGGGACCGGGGAGCTGTTTTTT CASRIGTGELFF
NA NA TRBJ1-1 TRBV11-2 TGTGCCAGCAGCTTAGGGGGGCGCGGGGAGGGGACTGAAGCTTTCTTT CASSLGGRGEGTEAFF
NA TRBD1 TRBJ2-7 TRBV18 TGTGCCAGCTCACCAGGGGGACAGGTATACGAGCAGTACTTC CASSPGGQVYEQYF
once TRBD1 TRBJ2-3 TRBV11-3 TGTGCCAGCAAACCCGGGACAGGGCGTACAGATACGCAGTATTTT CASKPGTGRTDTQYF
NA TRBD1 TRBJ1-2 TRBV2 TGTGCCAGCAGTGAACCGGGACAGCCGTATGGCTACACCTTC CASSEPGQPYGYTF
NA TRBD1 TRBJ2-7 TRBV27 TGTGCCAGCAAGCGGACAGGCTCCTACGAGCAGTACTTC CASKRTGSYEQYF
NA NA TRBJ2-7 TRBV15 TGTGCCACCAGCAGAGATAGAGCGGACGAGCAGTACTTC CATSRDRADEQYF
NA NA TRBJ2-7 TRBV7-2 TGTGCCAGCAGCCTCTCGGGTGGGAGCTACGAGCAGTACTTC CASSLSGGSYEQYF
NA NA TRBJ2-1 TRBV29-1 TGCAGCGTTGCAGGGGGGTACGGTAATGAGCAGTTCTTC CSVAGGYGNEQFF
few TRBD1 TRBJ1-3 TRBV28 TGTGCCAGCAGTTTATACGGGACAGGGGGCCGAAGTGGAAACACCATATATTTT CASSLYGTGGRSGNTIYF
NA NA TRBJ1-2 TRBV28 TGTGCCAGCAGTTTATCAGGGATTAACTATGGCTACACCTTC CASSLSGINYGYTF
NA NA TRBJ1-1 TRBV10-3 TGTGCCATCAGTGGCCCGGGGAACACTGAAGCTTTCTTT CAISGPGNTEAFF
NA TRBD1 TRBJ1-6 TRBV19 TGTGCCAGTAGTATTTCCGTCACAGGGGTGAATTCACCCCTCCACTTT CASSISVTGVNSPLHF
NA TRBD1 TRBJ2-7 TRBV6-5 TGTGCCAGCACGGGACAGGGCTACCTTACCTACGAGCAGTACTTC CASTGQGYLTYEQYF
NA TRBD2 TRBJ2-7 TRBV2 TGTGCCAGCAGTGAACTCCAGCGGGGGGGCCAGTCAGACGAGCAGTACTTC CASSELQRGGQSDEQYF
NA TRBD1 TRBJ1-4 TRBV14 TGTGCCAGCAGCCTTATACAGGGGGCTACTAATGAAAAACTGTTTTTT CASSLIQGATNEKLFF
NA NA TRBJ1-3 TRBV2 TGTGCCAGCAGGGGGCCCTCTGGAAACACCATATATTTT CASRGPSGNTIYF
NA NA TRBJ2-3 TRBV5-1 TGCGCCAGCAGCTTGCAAGGGGCCACCGATACGCAGTATTTT CASSLQGATDTQYF
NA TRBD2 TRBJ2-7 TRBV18 TGTGCCAGCTCACACCCGGCGGGGGGCGAGCAGTACTTC CASSHPAGGEQYF
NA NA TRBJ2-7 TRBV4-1 TGCGCCAGCAGCCAGAACGCGTTAGGAGCCTACGAGCAGTACTTC CASSQNALGAYEQYF
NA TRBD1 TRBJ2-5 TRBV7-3 TGTGCCAGCAGCTTGGCTGGGACAGGGGGAGAGACCCAGTACTTC CASSLAGTGGETQYF
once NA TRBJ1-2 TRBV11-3 TGTGCCAGCAGCCCCGGGGGAGGGGCGAACGGCTACACCTTC CASSPGGGANGYTF
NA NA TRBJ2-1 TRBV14 TGTGCCAGCAGCCAAAACCACGGGGGGCCTGAGCAGTTCTTC CASSQNHGGPEQFF
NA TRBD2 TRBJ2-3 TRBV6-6 TGTGCCAGCAGTATTTCAGCGGGGGGGAGGATAGATACGCAGTATTTT CASSISAGGRIDTQYF
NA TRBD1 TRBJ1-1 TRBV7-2 TGTGCCAGCAGCACTCGACAGGGTACTGAAGCTTTCTTT CASSTRQGTEAFF
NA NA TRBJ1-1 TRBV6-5 TGTGCCAGCACCAGACAGAGTTACCCTGAAGCTTTCTTT CASTRQSYPEAFF
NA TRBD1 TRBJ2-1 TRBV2 TGTGCCAGCAGTGTACAGGGGGTTGAGCAGTTCTTC CASSVQGVEQFF
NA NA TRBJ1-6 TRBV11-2 TGTGCCACCTCCCTGAGGGGCAGGGGCAATTCACCCCTCCACTTT CATSLRGRGNSPLHF
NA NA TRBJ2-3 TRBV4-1 TGCGCCAGCAGCCAAGAAAGTGGCGGGGGCACAGATACGCAGTATTTT CASSQESGGGTDTQYF
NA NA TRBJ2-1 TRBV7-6 TGTGCCAGCAGCCATCGGCGGAGCTCCTACAATGAGCAGTTCTTC CASSHRRSSYNEQFF
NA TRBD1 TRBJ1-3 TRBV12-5 TGTGCTAGTGGTTTGACAGGGGCTTCTGGAAACACCATATATTTT CASGLTGASGNTIYF
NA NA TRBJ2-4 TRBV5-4 TGTGCCAGCAGCTTAGAAGGGGTCGGCATTCAGTACTTC CASSLEGVGIQYF
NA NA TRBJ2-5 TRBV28 TGTGCCAGCAGTTCATCAAGGGGAGAGACCCAGTACTTC CASSSSRGETQYF
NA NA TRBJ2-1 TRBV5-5 TGTGCCAGCAGCTTGTTAGGGGGAACCAATGAGCAGTTCTTC CASSLLGGTNEQFF
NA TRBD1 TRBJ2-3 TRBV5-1 TGCGCCAGCAGCTTGGCGCCGGGACAGGGAGGCACAGATACGCAGTATTTT CASSLAPGQGGTDTQYF
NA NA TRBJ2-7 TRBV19 TGTGCCAGTAGCTCCGCCAGGGGTCCCTACGAGCAGTACTTC CASSSARGPYEQYF
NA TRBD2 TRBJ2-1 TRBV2 TGTGCCAGCAGTTCGACTAGCGGGGGGGCCCTTGAGCAGTTCTTC CASSSTSGGALEQFF
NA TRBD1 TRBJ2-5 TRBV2 TGTGCCAGCAGTATAACAGGGGGCCGGGAGACCCAGTACTTC CASSITGGRETQYF
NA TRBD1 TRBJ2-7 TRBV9 TGTGCCAGCAGCGCTACTACAGGGGGCGGGAGCGAGCAGTACTTC CASSATTGGGSEQYF
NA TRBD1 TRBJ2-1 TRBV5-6 TGTGCCAGCAGCCTGCGCCGGACAGGGGTCGATGAGCAGTTCTTC CASSLRRTGVDEQFF
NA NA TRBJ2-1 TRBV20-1 TGCAGTGCTAGCTACTTCGATGAGCAGTTCTTC CSASYFDEQFF
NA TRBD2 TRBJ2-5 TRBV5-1 TGCGCCACCGGGACTAGCGGTGAAGAGACCCAGTACTTC CATGTSGEETQYF